This T cell receptor (beta chain) was identified in a study of cytotoxic CD8 clonotypes in ibrutinib-treated CLL (dated by TCRdb to the early 2020s). Looking at the study overall: The cohort had 11 relapsed/refractory and approximately 15 treatment-naive patients; around 17 were IGHV unmutated. Partial responses were observed in approximately 24 patients and complete responses in 2; after a median follow-up of around 68 months, remission was maintained in approximately 14 patients and progression was observed in about twelve. Response samples were obtained after a median of 12 months of treatment, with a range of roughly 6 to 40 months. An average of around 250,000 productive templates and approximately 90,000 productive rearrangements was obtained per sample. Of the approximately 86 participants in the trial, about two dozen had longitudinal samples available. Cryopreserved peripheral blood mononuclear cells were collected at three points: before therapy, at response, and at either sustained remission or disease progression. Every remission and progressive disease sample was obtained while ibrutinib was still being received by the patients. The research as a whole found: Clonality increased at ibrutinib response, stayed stable in sustained remission, and fell back toward baseline at progression. At baseline, clonality was higher than in age-matched healthy donors and showed a strong correlation with circulating CD8+ T-cell counts. Sampling times were not matched between sustained-remission and progressing patients, and lymph node repertoires were not studied. Public clonotypes were rare and either shrank or stayed stable during treatment, and the rise in clonality at ibrutinib response reflected expansion of private clonotypes.

Each clonotype received, on average, 10x coverage in deep resolution sequencing performed on a MiSeq, where the target depth lay between 1 in 1 million and 1 in 200,000 T cells. TCR beta libraries were generated with the immunoSEQ hsTCRB Kit. On the study's bioinformatics: Data were analyzed with ImmunoSEQ Data Assistant and ImmunoSEQ Analyzer, with V, D and J genes assigned per IMGT definitions. Clonality, with values ranging from 0 to 1, was calculated as one minus the normalized Shannon entropy of productive rearrangement frequencies. Only overrepresented clonotypes making up at least 0.05% of each patient's repertoire were included in the public clonotype analysis. Fewer than 15 repertoires from age-matched healthy donors, obtained from immuneACCESS, served as clonality controls. The source is immuneACCESS, and TCRdb retained only in-frame sequences with V and J called. Part of the clones is not carried over; for the studies checked, unresolved V genes explain less than half of this, and the remainder is unexplained. V and J calls and clone size are as listed in that table; D and trimming were resolved from the DNA. For this sample the table gives under 300,000 clones, of which roughly 70% were detected only once. Roughly 15% of the sample rests with the top ten.

V sheds 2 bases and J sheds 6 bases, leaving 11 bases between their ends. The germline V gene yields MNHNS for CDR1 and SASEGT for CDR2. From the cysteine through the phenylalanine, the CDR3 covers 14 amino acids. The CDR3 DNA has 42 bases and is translated from base 1. On this clone: Its antigen is not yet known. Base qualities are not recorded, but no much larger clone differs from it by a single base.

Read against the paper, the sample's time point label means: around 25 months on ibrutinib. For TCR beta library preparation, roughly 2.2 micrograms of genomic DNA was extracted from cryopreserved PBMCs. Longitudinal blood samples from CLL patients on ibrutinib monotherapy underwent high-throughput TCR beta sequencing. The patients took part in an open-label, single-center phase 2 trial of ibrutinib monotherapy. The clonotype comes from a human donor with chronic lymphocytic leukemia. Sequences were derived from PBMCs, sampled after 24 months of ibrutinib treatment. This sequence uses TRBV6-1 and TRBJ1-5; the D gene is unclear. The CDR3 loop reads CASSELRNGQPQHF. The sequenced DNA is TGTGCCAGCAGTGAATTGAGGAACGGTCAGCCCCAGCATTTT.